This T cell receptor beta chain was identified during a study of blood T cells in healthy people across ages. Broader study findings: In the absence of known donor CMV status, changes in expanded clonotypes were possibly confounded.

Germline-derived CDR1 and CDR2 are SGHRS and YFSETQ. This CDR3 is 14 amino acids long. After removal of 7 bases from V and 2 bases from J, the junction contained 4 bases not matched to a gene. As concerns this clonotype: The antigen is unknown.

With a J-beta primer mix and a sample-barcoded 5' primer, a second PCR ran 7 to 11 cycles. Via MiXCR, TCRdb re-called the 5' RACE reads, giving one row per CDR3 protein. The sample carries hundreds of thousands of distinct CDR3 sequences, 20% to 25% recorded once. The source of this sequence is a man aged 65 to 79 in good health. This chain links TRBV5-1 with TRBJ2-1, with 9 bases lining up with TRBD1. Sequencing was done on a sample of blood. The CDR3 reads CASGGQGTYNEQFF. CDR3 in DNA: TGCGCCAGCGGGGGACAGGGCACCTACAATGAGCAGTTCTTC.